This record covers a single TCR beta chain. This clonotype appeared a few times. No antigen is known for it. Base qualities are not provided; no much larger clone lies one nucleotide away. This sample stems from a study of CD8 T cells in ankylosing spondylitis (dated by TCRdb to 2015 to 2018). At the level of the whole study: The study profiled T cell receptor beta repertoires in healthy donors and ankylosing spondylitis patients to find disease-linked TCR variants. The full study cohort was made up of about 24 ankylosing spondylitis patients and about a hundred healthy donors. Peripheral blood samples were taken, and synovial fluid was additionally collected from ankylosing spondylitis patients. Findings and caveats that apply to the study as a whole: The disease-linked clones were reported to be significantly enriched in matched synovial fluid samples from ankylosing spondylitis patients. Blood from ankylosing spondylitis patients appeared to be characterized by a TCR beta motif made up of several highly homologous amino acid variants. The disease-linked clones showed a CD8+ phenotype and occurred at relatively low frequencies in peripheral blood. Some TCR beta motif variants had previously been reported in synovial fluid and blood of reactive arthritis patients, which suggested common disease-initiation mechanisms.

Trimming removed 6 bases from V and 8 bases from J; the gene matches leave 17 bases unexplained. The germline V gene encodes CDR1 MNHEY and CDR2 SVGEGT. The CDR3 spans 16 residues, from the cysteine through the phenylalanine. The DNA shown is the 48-base CDR3, in frame from base 1. Sequencing took place on an Illumina HiSeq 2500. Quantitative 5'-RACE with molecular barcodes was the method used to prepare the TCR beta libraries. The authors processed their data as follows. A new computational method, built on a probabilistic model of VDJ rearrangement, was used to identify disease-linked TCR variants. Clones were called with MiXCR by TCRdb after fastp trimmed the public reads at Q25, and only in-frame beta chains were retained. Under each unique CDR3 protein, matching rows form one entry showing the most common genes and DNA. What appears here as the V and J calls and clone size reflects TCRdb's work, not the paper's. The sample contains approximately 240,000 distinct CDR3 sequences, around 25% of them found a single time. 0.5% to 0.65% of the sample lies in the top ten.

The receptor's source is a male donor with ankylosing spondylitis or in good health (not recorded which). Sequenced input: blood, either unsorted or a sorted T cell fraction (not recorded which). The V gene is TRBV6-2 or TRBV6-3 and the J gene is TRBJ1-2; TRBD1 lines up with 8 middle nucleotides. The CDR3 protein: CASSANPGTGRRGYTF. At the DNA level, the sequence is TGTGCCAGCAGCGCTAACCCGGGGACAGGCCGGCGGGGCTACACCTTC.